This TCR beta chain was sequenced during a study of cytomegalovirus exposure and HLA in healthy donors. About the study: The roughly 100 million unique TCR beta sequences, from about 170 million T cells, were found by an earlier analysis. General study findings and limits: With DRB1 most and HLA-C fewest, TCR association rates differed between HLA loci in a later analysis.

The PCR was carried out with 60 Vbeta primers and 13 Jbeta primers. Measured with immunoSEQ multiplex PCR; TCRdb has only the in-frame clones, and not every one. This table has under 200,000 clones, around three quarters appearing once. A word on this clone: What it binds is unknown.

With 4 bases removed from V and 4 bases from J, the gap between germline ends came to 10 bases. The CDR3 contains 13 residues. The germline V gene has CDR1 SNHLY and CDR2 FYNNEI. This clonotype was obtained from a woman aged 25 to 39 in good health and CMV-seronegative. The sample taken for sequencing was PBMCs. J is TRBJ1-1 and V is TRBV2, with a weak D call TRBD1 (5 bases). CDR3 DNA: TGTGCCAGCAGTGTGGGAAGGGGCACTGAAGCTTTCTTT. This sequence encodes CASSVGRGTEAFF.